Below are 32 T cell receptor beta chains sequenced from a single sample in a study of blood T cell repertoires in COVID-19. Assay: immunoSEQ multiplex PCR; the TCRdb copy retains only in-frame clones and omits some. The sample contains 200,000 or so clones, about four fifths of which appear only once. The sequenced sample was peripheral blood. The receptors stem from a woman older than 75 with COVID-19, enrolled during active disease.

The chain links TRBV10-3 to TRBJ1-2, with D tentatively TRBD1 (5 bases). CDR3 size: 18 residues. V was cut by 2 bases and J by 0 bases, with 19 bases left in between. Germline-derived CDR1 and CDR2 are ENHRY and SYGVKD. The CDR3 DNA reads TGTGCCATCAGTGAGAGGTTAAGGTTGGGGCCTGCTAACTATGGCTACACCTTC. Translation: CAISERLRLGPANYGYTF.

The chain joins TRBV3-1 (or the pseudogene TRBV3-2) to TRBJ2-1, with TRBD2 matching 8 bases. This CDR3 spans 15 amino acids. J was trimmed by 2 bases and V by 6 bases; bases with no gene match: 6. Germline loops: CDR1 LGHDT, CDR2 YNNKEL (reference sequence). In DNA form, the CDR3 reads TGTGCCAGCAGTCGCGATAGCGGGACCTACAATGAGCAGTTCTTC. Translated, it gives CASSRDSGTYNEQFF.

V and J are TRBV18 and TRBJ2-5; 9 nucleotides agree with TRBD1. Germline CDR1 KGHSH, CDR2 LQKENI. This CDR3 region has 15 residues. Trimming removed 4 bases from V and 5 bases from J; junction bases left unmatched: 8. The CDR3 coding sequence is TGTGCCAGCTCACAATCACAGGGGGCGGCTGAGACCCAGTACTTC. It specifies CASSQSQGAAETQYF.

The chain carries TRBV18 and TRBJ1-3; possibly TRBD1 for D (6 bases). The CDR3 runs 19 residues. Germline V gives CDR1 KGHSH, CDR2 LQKENI. With 3 bases removed from V and 2 bases from J, the gap between germline ends came to 23 bases. CDR3 DNA: TGTGCCAGCTCACCTCCGGGACAAGACACGTACGGAGCTGGAAACACCATATATTTT. This translates into CASSPPGQDTYGAGNTIYF.

This chain joins TRBV5-8 and TRBJ2-2, with D perhaps matching TRBD1 (5 bases). CDR3 size: 16 residues. Germline CDR1 is SGHTS and CDR2 is YDEGEE. Trimming removed 1 base from V and 5 bases from J, with 15 bases in between. The DNA of the CDR3 is TGTGCCAGCAGCTTGATCAGGGCACCTTCTACCGGGGAGCTGTTTTTT. Translated: CASSLIRAPSTGELFF.

The chain is built from TRBV6-4 and TRBJ2-2; 10 nucleotides agree with TRBD2. The germline V gene encodes CDR1 MRHNA and CDR2 SNTAGT. There are 17 residues in the CDR3. The J segment lost 1 base and the V segment lost 3 bases, leaving 5 bases of the junction unmatched. The CDR3: CASSELAGGLNTGELFF. CDR3 DNA sequence: TGTGCCAGCAGTGAGTTAGCGGGGGGCCTGAACACCGGGGAGCTGTTTTTT.

The chain employs TRBV19 and TRBJ2-1; 7 bases map to TRBD1. With V trimmed by 1 base and J by 0 bases, 0 bases remained unmatched. The CDR3 length is 15 residues. Germline V gene lookup returns CDR1 LNHDA and CDR2 SQIVND (reference sequence). As DNA, the CDR3 is TGTGCCAGTAGTATAGGACAGGGCTCCTACAATGAGCAGTTCTTC. This translates into CASSIGQGSYNEQFF.

The rearrangement uses TRBV6-5 and TRBJ2-1, with 9 bases identical to TRBD2. The V gene end was trimmed by 6 bases and the J gene end by 3 bases; junction bases not matched to a gene: 6. The CDR3 is 15 residues long. Germline V gene sequence: CDR1 MNHEY, CDR2 SVGAGI. In nucleotides, the CDR3 is TGTGCCAGCAGGAGCGGGAGGATTGACTACAATGAGCAGTTCTTC. Translated: CASRSGRIDYNEQFF.

The chain is built from TRBV10-3 and TRBJ1-2; D unresolved. The V end lost 7 bases, the J end lost 4 bases, and 16 bases lay between the germline ends. The V gene's germline CDR1 is ENHRY and CDR2 SYGVKD. This CDR3 contains 14 residues. The DNA of the CDR3 is TGTGCCATCAAGGCAGCAGGCGGGTCCTATGGCTACACCTTC. The encoded protein is CAIKAAGGSYGYTF.

The J gene is TRBJ1-2, the V gene TRBV19; D possibly corresponds to TRBD1 (5 bases). The CDR3 runs to 14 residues. The germline V and J ends were trimmed by 6 bases and 7 bases, with 18 bases remaining between them. Germline lookup yields CDR1 LNHDA and CDR2 SQIVND (reference sequence). Here the CDR3 reads CASSDLEQGIGYTF. The CDR3 DNA reads TGTGCCAGTAGCGACCTCGAGCAGGGAATTGGCTACACCTTC.

The rearrangement links TRBV28 to TRBJ2-5; D remains ambiguous. The germline V and J ends were trimmed by 7 bases and 4 bases, with 7 bases remaining between them. Germline CDR1 is MDHEN and CDR2 is SYDVKM. The CDR3 consists of 11 residues. DNA of the CDR3: TGTGCCAGCACCAGTATAGAGACCCAGTACTTC. Its translation: CASTSIETQYF.

The chain employs TRBV7-2 and TRBJ1-5; D might be TRBD1 (6 bases). Per germline, CDR1 SGHTA and CDR2 FQGNSA. The CDR3 spans 14 residues. Deletions cut 3 bases from V and 6 bases from J, with 12 bases between. CDR3 nucleotides: TGTGCCAGCAGCTTTGCGGGGGGCGGTCAGCCCCAGCATTTT. Translated: CASSFAGGGQPQHF.

The chain carries TRBV6-6 and TRBJ1-1; TRBD1 is a possible D gene (6 bases). CDR3 size: 13 residues. Germline V gene sequence: CDR1 MNHNY, CDR2 SVGAGI (reference sequence). The V end was cut by 6 bases, the J end by 3 bases, with 11 bases between. The CDR3 loop reads CASSPDRYTEAFF. CDR3 coding DNA: TGTGCCAGCAGCCCCGACAGGTACACTGAAGCTTTCTTT.

This clone was detected a few times. The J gene is TRBJ1-1, the V gene TRBV13; 10 nucleotides line up with TRBD1. Trimming at V came to 4 bases and at J to 6 bases, leaving 2 bases not matched to a gene. Per germline, CDR1 PRHDT and CDR2 FYEKMQ (reference sequence). CDR3 length: 13 amino acids. Here the CDR3 DNA reads TGTGCCAGCAGCTATGGACAGGGGGCTGAAGCTTTCTTT. Translating it yields CASSYGQGAEAFF. The full variable domain, with the rest looked up from reference TRBV13 and TRBJ1-1, is AAGVIQSPRHLIKEKRETATLKCYPIPRHDTVYWYQQGPGQDPQFLISFYEKMQSDKGSIPDRFSAQQFSDYHSELNMSSLELGDSALYFCASSYGQGAEAFFGQGTRLTVV.

This rearrangement joins TRBV28 to TRBJ2-7; D may be TRBD1 (6 bases). The germline CDR1 and CDR2 sequences are MDHEN and SYDVKM. Trimming took off 2 bases at V and 2 bases at J, with 13 bases between the two ends. CDR3 size: 15 residues. The CDR3 DNA reads as TGTGCCAGCAGTTTAGATGGGGGCCTAACCTACGAGCAGTACTTC. Protein product: CASSLDGGLTYEQYF.

The chain recombines TRBV6-1 with TRBJ1-3; D not certain. Germline CDR1 is MNHNS and CDR2 is SASEGT. The CDR3 totals 15 residues. V was pared by 0 bases and J by 0 bases, with 6 bases between. This CDR3 reads CASSEALSSGNTIYF. The CDR3 DNA reads TGTGCCAGCAGTGAAGCATTGAGCTCTGGAAACACCATATATTTT.

This chain connects TRBV19 to TRBJ1-5, with a weak D call TRBD1 (5 bases). The CDR3 sequence is 15 residues long. Trimming left V 9 bases short and J 3 bases short, with 18 bases between. CDR1 is LNHDA, CDR2 SQIVND, per germline (reference sequence). The DNA for the CDR3 is TGTGCCAGCACCCGTCCAGGGAATAACAATCAGCCCCAGCATTTT. This sequence encodes CASTRPGNNNQPQHF. Full variable domain (outside the CDR3, taken from reference TRBV19 and TRBJ1-5): DGGITQSPKYLFRKEGQNVTLSCEQNLNHDAMYWYRQDPGQGLRLIYYSQIVNDFQKGDIAEGYSVSREKKESFPLTVTSAQKNPTAFYLCASTRPGNNNQPQHFGDGTRLSIL.

V and J are TRBV7-9 and TRBJ2-7; TRBD2 matches 8 bases. With 5 bases clipped from V and 2 bases from J, the junction kept 11 bases outside the gene matches. In germline, CDR1 is SEHNR, CDR2 FQNEAQ (reference sequence). This CDR3 comprises 16 residues. For the CDR3, the DNA is TGTGCCAGCAGCGCATTCCCTAGCGGGCTAACCTACGAGCAGTACTTC. This encodes CASSAFPSGLTYEQYF.

This clone was recorded only once. This chain joins TRBV9 and TRBJ1-2; the match to TRBD1 covers 7 bases. V was pared by 4 bases and J by 4 bases, with 7 bases of the junction left unmatched. This CDR3 contains 14 residues. From germline, CDR1 is SGDLS and CDR2 YYNGEE. The DNA for the CDR3 is TGTGCCAGCAGCCCCGGGACAGCGGTCTATGGCTACACCTTC. Translation gives CASSPGTAVYGYTF.

This chain links TRBV7-6 with TRBJ1-2, with D tentatively TRBD1 (6 bases). V lost 5 bases, J lost 8 bases, and 15 bases lay in between. The germline CDR1 and CDR2 sequences are SGHVS and FNYEAQ. The CDR3 has 13 residues. The CDR3 coding sequence is TGTGCCAGCAGCAATACAGGGCCCTTGGGCTACACCTTC. Protein product: CASSNTGPLGYTF.

This clone came up a few times. The genes are TRBV4-2 and TRBJ1-1, with 9 bases identical to TRBD1. The CDR3 is made up of 18 amino acids. The V gene end was trimmed by 1 base and the J gene end by 3 bases; junction bases not matched to a gene: 12. CDR1 LGHNA and CDR2 YNFKEQ come from the germline V gene. CDR3: CASSQVLDWTGVYTEAFF. Written as DNA, the CDR3 is TGTGCCAGCAGCCAAGTGCTCGACTGGACAGGGGTCTACACTGAAGCTTTCTTT.

V is TRBV2 and J is TRBJ1-1; 9 nucleotides align to TRBD1. Germline CDR1 is SNHLY and CDR2 is FYNNEI. CDR3 length: 14 amino acids. J was trimmed by 5 bases and V by 5 bases; bases with no gene match: 6. The CDR3 here is CASSQQGAWTEAFF. DNA for the CDR3: TGTGCCAGCAGTCAACAGGGGGCCTGGACTGAAGCTTTCTTT.

CDR3 DNA: TGTGCCAGCAGCTTTGACAGCGTCTCTGGAAACACCATATATTTT. Translation: CASSFDSVSGNTIYF. The chain employs TRBV5-4 and TRBJ1-3; possible D gene TRBD1, 5 bases. There are 15 residues in the CDR3. Looked up from germline, CDR1 is SGHNT and CDR2 is YYREEE (reference sequence). V was shortened by 2 bases and J by 0 bases, with 9 bases between the two germline ends.

The chain combines TRBV11-3 with TRBJ2-7, with 7 bases identical to TRBD2. Germline CDR1 SGHNT, CDR2 YENEEA. The CDR3 extends over 13 amino acids. The trim removed 2 bases at V and 4 bases at J, leaving 2 bases unmatched. The DNA for the CDR3 is TGTGCCAGCAGCTTATGGGGGGGTTACGAGCAGTACTTC. As protein: CASSLWGGYEQYF.

The table lists this clone with a count of one. The chain links TRBV7-2 to TRBJ2-1; D might be TRBD2 (5 bases). Trimming removed 4 bases from V and 8 bases from J, with 9 bases in between. The CDR3 sequence is 12 residues long. The germline V gene encodes CDR1 SGHTA and CDR2 FQGNSA. In nucleotides, the CDR3 is TGTGCCAGCAGCTCGGACGGGGATGAGCAGTTCTTC. Translating it yields CASSSDGDEQFF. Looking up the rest from reference TRBV7-2 and TRBJ2-1 gives the full variable domain: GAGVSQSPSNKVTEKGKDVELRCDPISGHTALYWYRQSLGQGLEFLIYFQGNSAPDKSGLPSDRFSAERTGGSVSTLTIQRTQQEDSAVYLCASSSDGDEQFFGPGTRLTVL.

This chain links TRBV5-1 with TRBJ2-5; the D gene is possibly TRBD2 (6 bases). Germline V gives CDR1 SGHRS, CDR2 YFSETQ. CDR3 length: 15 residues. V was pared by 5 bases and J by 3 bases, with 17 bases between. CDR3 DNA: TGCGCCAGCAGACGCGGTTCGGCTAGCGAAGAGACCCAGTACTTC. Its translation: CASRRGSASEETQYF.

The V call is TRBV3-1 (or the pseudogene TRBV3-2), the J call TRBJ1-1, with TRBD1 matching 9 bases. Germline loops: CDR1 LGHDT, CDR2 YNNKEL (reference sequence). Unmatched junction bases numbered 7, after V lost 4 bases and J lost 4 bases. This CDR3 spans 15 amino acids. In DNA form, the CDR3 reads TGTGCCAGCAGCCTCAGGGGACAGGGACCCACTGAAGCTTTCTTT. It encodes CASSLRGQGPTEAFF.

The rearrangement links TRBV5-6 to TRBJ2-5; perhaps TRBD2 as D (7 bases). CDR1 and CDR2 from the germline V gene are SGHDT and YYEEEE. The ends were cut back, 2 bases at V and 5 bases at J, with 16 bases in the middle. This CDR3 has 15 amino acids. The CDR3 DNA sequence: TGTGCCAGCAGCTTTACGGCCAGGGGAGGGGAGACCCAGTACTTC. Translated: CASSFTARGGETQYF.

This chain connects TRBV4-2 to TRBJ1-1; 10 bases are a match to TRBD1. The length of the CDR3 is 15 residues. Germline CDR1 LGHNA, CDR2 YNFKEQ. The junction had 3 bases not matched to a gene; V was cut back by 0 bases and J by 5 bases. This CDR3 is CASSQDGTGETEAFF. In nucleotides, the CDR3 is TGTGCCAGCAGCCAAGACGGGACAGGGGAAACTGAAGCTTTCTTT.

The chain employs TRBV24-1 and TRBJ2-3; D is unresolved. There are 12 residues in the CDR3. V was shortened by 5 bases and J by 2 bases, with 4 bases between the two germline ends. The germline gives CDR1 KGHDR, CDR2 SFDVKD. The CDR3 sequence: CATSAYTDTQYF. The CDR3 DNA follows: TGTGCCACCAGTGCCTACACAGATACGCAGTATTTT.

This chain connects TRBV5-6 to TRBJ2-2; 11 bases are a match to TRBD2. With V trimmed by 0 bases and J by 2 bases, 3 bases remained unmatched. Looked up from germline, CDR1 is SGHDT and CDR2 is YYEEEE. CDR3 length: 17 amino acids. CDR3 sequence: CASSLGLAGLNTGELFF. The CDR3 DNA sequence: TGTGCCAGCAGCTTGGGACTAGCGGGATTAAACACCGGGGAGCTGTTTTTT.

This sequence joins TRBV6-5 and TRBJ1-6; 9 bases align to TRBD1. J lost 7 bases, V lost 4 bases, and 8 bases had no gene match. The germline V gene encodes CDR1 MNHEY and CDR2 SVGAGI. The CDR3 spans 16 residues. In DNA form, the CDR3 reads TGTGCCAGCAGTTCCTTACAGGGGGCGAAAAATTCACCCCTCCACTTT. Amino acids: CASSSLQGAKNSPLHF.